This T cell receptor beta chain was sequenced during a study of T cell responses to AZD1222 COVID-19 vaccine (dated by TCRdb to the early 2020s). Background on the whole study: AZD1222 recipients with second doses at about 4 weeks or about 12 weeks were pooled, because spike-specific TCR depth and breadth did not differ between schedules. Trial participants were enrolled by age into 18-55, 56-69 and 70-plus year subgroups, with around 150, 28 and 57 TCR-sequenced participants respectively. TCR sequencing covered 233 trial participants: 200 to 220 given two doses of AZD1222 and some 25 given two doses of MenACWY control vaccine.

The investigation overall reported the following: Nearly half of unique spike-specific TCRs reportedly recognized epitopes outside regions mutated in the B.1.351 and B.1.1.7 variants. Because no samples from the day 14 peak response were available, repertoires could be characterized only after the peak T cell response. A significant rise in spike-specific TCR breadth and depth was observed after two AZD1222 doses relative to day 0 and relative to MenACWY recipients. Most participants were white British and females outnumbered males, and the authors suggested that clonal diversity may have been underestimated. Conclusions about previously exposed vaccinees are limited because only a handful of AZD1222 recipients were SARS-CoV-2 seropositive at baseline. The 56-69-year group was small, and its depth increase did not reach significance, likely because of low power. Vaccine-associated CD4 TCRs spanned the whole spike protein, with dominant responses in regions 160-218 and 743-854.

This clone was detected once. Its antigen remains undetermined. The sample holds no much larger clone one base away, and base qualities are not on file. The CDR3 regions of human TCRbeta chains were analyzed by immunosequencing. As for the authors' bioinformatics: TCRs in the repertoires were matched against a reference library of SARS-CoV-2-specific TCRs that had been generated with the MIRA antigen-specificity platform. Breadth meant the fraction of unique TCRs that were SARS-CoV-2-associated, whereas depth meant the fraction of total T cells that were SARS-CoV-2-associated. Each spike-specific TCR was assigned to its reactive spike region and to a CD4 or CD8 class using the MIRA data. Log10-transformed breadth and depth values were compared by one-way ANOVA with Sidak's multiple comparisons tests. TCRdb holds this immuneACCESS table with in-frame rearrangements only. Some clones are missing; in checked studies, unresolved V genes explain under half, and the rest has no known cause. The V and J calls and the clone size are those of that table, but D and trimming were determined from the DNA. The sample table contains about 140,000 clones; only one count was recorded for around nine tenths of them. The ten largest clones take up approximately 3.5% of the sample.

The CDR3 contains 11 residues, cysteine and phenylalanine counted. Solely the CDR3 DNA is kept, with 33 bases framed from the first base. V is clipped by 8 bases and J by 0 bases, and the sequence between their germline boundaries is 5 bases long. As encoded in the germline V gene, CDR1 is MDHEN while CDR2 is SYDVKM. Read against the paper, the sample's time point label means: baseline before first vaccination. Vaccinee samples were obtained from the UK trials COV001 and COV002, which included a single-blind randomized controlled phase 2/3 trial of AZD1222 (ChAdOx1 nCoV-19) in healthy adults. For TCRbeta chain sequencing, PBMC samples from trial participants were taken at day 0 and at day 28 after the second dose.

Rearrangement joined TRBV28 to TRBJ2-7; the D gene cannot be resolved reliably. Specimen: peripheral blood, collected on day 0 of AZD1222 vaccination. The TCR comes from an adult in good health. The CDR3 protein is CASGPSYEQYF. The DNA reads TGTGCCAGCGGTCCCTCCTACGAGCAGTACTTC.